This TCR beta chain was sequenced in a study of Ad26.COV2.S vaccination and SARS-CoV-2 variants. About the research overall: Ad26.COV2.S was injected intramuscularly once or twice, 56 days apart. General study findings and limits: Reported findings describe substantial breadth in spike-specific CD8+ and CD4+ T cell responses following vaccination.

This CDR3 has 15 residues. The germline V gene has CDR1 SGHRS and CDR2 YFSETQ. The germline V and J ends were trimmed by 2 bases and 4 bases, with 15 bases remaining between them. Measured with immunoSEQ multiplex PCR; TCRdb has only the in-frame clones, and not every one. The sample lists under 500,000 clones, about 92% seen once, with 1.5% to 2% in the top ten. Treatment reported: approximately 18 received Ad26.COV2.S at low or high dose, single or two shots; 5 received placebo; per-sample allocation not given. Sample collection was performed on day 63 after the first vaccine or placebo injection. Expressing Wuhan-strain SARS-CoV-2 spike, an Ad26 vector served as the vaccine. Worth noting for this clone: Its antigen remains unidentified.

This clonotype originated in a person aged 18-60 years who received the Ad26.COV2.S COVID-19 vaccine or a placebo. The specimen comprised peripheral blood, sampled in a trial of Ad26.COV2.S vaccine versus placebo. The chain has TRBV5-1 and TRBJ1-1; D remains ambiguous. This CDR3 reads CASSLGLGGRTEAFF. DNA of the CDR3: TGCGCCAGCAGCTTAGGTTTAGGTGGGCGCACTGAAGCTTTCTTT. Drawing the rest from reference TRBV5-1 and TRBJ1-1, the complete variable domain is KAGVTQTPRYLIKTRGQQVTLSCSPISGHRSVSWYQQTPGQGLQFLFEYFSETQRNKGNFPGRFSGRQFSNSRSEMNVSTLELGDSALYLCASSLGLGGRTEAFFGQGTRLTVV.